These 9 T cell receptor beta chains originate from one sample sequenced in a study of T cells in Graves' hyperthyroidism and ophthalmopathy. Amplification of TCR beta CDR3 regions used RNA as the template. The TCR CDR3 was amplified in a first-round RT-PCR using the HTBI primer set. TCRdb fed the multiplex PCR reads into MiXCR, producing one record per CDR3 protein. The sample holds hundreds of thousands of distinct CDR3 sequences, about 20% seen once. Sample: blood. The receptors here all came from a man aged 40-55 years with Graves' ophthalmopathy.

This clonotype was picked up many times. The V call is TRBV30, the J call TRBJ2-1; D is tentatively TRBD1 or TRBD2 (6 bases each). The CDR3 is made up of 14 amino acids. The germline V and J ends were trimmed by 3 bases and 6 bases, with 15 bases remaining between them. From germline, CDR1 is GTSNPN and CDR2 SVGIG (reference sequence). CDR3: CAWSRGLRTNEQFF. For the CDR3, the DNA is TGTGCCTGGAGCCGGGGGCTGAGAACCAATGAGCAGTTCTTC.

This clonotype was observed at least ten times. The chain carries TRBV30 and TRBJ1-1; no clear D. The ends were cut back, 0 bases at V and 1 base at J, with 6 bases in the middle. Germline V lookup: CDR1 GTSNPN, CDR2 SVGIG (reference sequence). CDR3 length equals 13 residues. CDR3 protein: CAWSVEANTEAFF. Here the CDR3 DNA reads TGTGCCTGGAGTGTAGAAGCGAACACTGAAGCTTTCTTT.

The chain carries TRBV7-9 and TRBJ1-1; 7 nucleotides align to TRBD1. The germline V gene encodes CDR1 SEHNR and CDR2 FQNEAQ (reference sequence). V was pared by 4 bases and J by 1 base, with 6 bases of the junction left unmatched. The CDR3 contains 15 residues. The CDR3 is CASSYLQGTNTEAFF. In DNA, the CDR3 is TGTGCCAGCAGCTATTTACAGGGGACGAACACTGAAGCTTTCTTT.

The V call is TRBV6-2 or TRBV6-3, the J call TRBJ2-5, with 9 bases lining up with TRBD2. The CDR3 spans 16 residues. Germline V gene data show CDR1 as MNHEY and CDR2 as SVGEGT. V lost 4 bases and J lost 2; bases outside the gene matches: 8. CDR3 protein: CASSFHSGGGQETQYF. For the CDR3, the DNA is TGTGCCAGCAGTTTTCATAGCGGGGGAGGACAAGAGACCCAGTACTTC.

This clonotype was recorded a few times. The V and J genes are TRBV7-3 and TRBJ2-7, with D possibly TRBD2 on 6 matching bases. V lost 6 bases and J 2 bases, leaving 11 bases between the germline ends. The CDR3 is made up of 13 amino acids. Germline CDR1 is SGHTA and CDR2 is FQGTGA. The CDR3 loop is CASSAGNTYEQYF. CDR3 in DNA: TGTGCCAGCAGTGCGGGGAACACCTACGAGCAGTACTTC.

V usage is TRBV7-3 and J usage is TRBJ1-3; D remains unclear. This CDR3 is built from 19 residues. Germline V gene lookup returns CDR1 SGHTA and CDR2 FQGTGA. V dropped 3 bases and J dropped 2 bases, with 23 bases sitting between them. In nucleotides, the CDR3 is TGTGCCAGCAGCTTTGGGAGGGAATTGAGAGCGGGCGCTGGAAACACCATATATTTT. Translating it yields CASSFGRELRAGAGNTIYF. Supplemented by reference TRBV7-3 and TRBJ1-3, the full variable domain reads GAGVSQTPSNKVTEKGKYVELRCDPISGHTALYWYRQSLGQGPEFLIYFQGTGAADDSGLPNDRFFAVRPEGSVSTLKIQRTERGDSAVYLCASSFGRELRAGAGNTIYFGEGSWLTVV.

This clonotype has more than one count but fewer than ten. This sequence joins TRBV9 and TRBJ2-2; D is ambiguous. V lost 1 base and J lost 3, with 4 bases in between. The germline V gene encodes CDR1 SGDLS and CDR2 YYNGEE. The CDR3 has 13 residues. CDR3 DNA: TGTGCCAGCAGCGTATTTCACACCGGGGAGCTGTTTTTT. It yields the protein CASSVFHTGELFF.

This clonotype appeared a few times. The rearrangement joins TRBV19 to TRBJ1-1, with a possible D match to TRBD1 (5 bases). The CDR3 spans 13 residues. Germline V gene data show CDR1 as LNHDA and CDR2 as SQIVND (reference sequence). V lost 8 bases, J lost 4 bases, and 14 bases lay in between. CDR3 sequence: CASFIAGSTEAFF. As DNA, the CDR3 is TGTGCCAGTTTTATAGCAGGGAGCACTGAAGCTTTCTTT.

This clonotype was seen many times. V is TRBV7-9 and J is TRBJ1-1; no definite D call. V lost 1 base and J lost 0, with 12 bases in between. CDR3 length equals 16 residues. CDR1 SEHNR and CDR2 FQNEAQ come from the germline V gene (reference sequence). The CDR3, as DNA: TGTGCCAGCAGCTTAGGCCCTCTATCCGTGAACACTGAAGCTTTCTTT. Its protein is CASSLGPLSVNTEAFF.